Sequencing of this T cell receptor (beta chain) was carried out in a study of blood T cell repertoires in COVID-19. Sequencing used immunoSEQ multiplex PCR; TCRdb keeps in-frame clones, though not all of them. This table holds about 140,000 clones, 80% to 85% found once. In germline, CDR1 is WNHNN, CDR2 SYGVQD (reference sequence). The J segment lost 4 bases and the V segment lost 2 bases, leaving 13 bases of the junction unmatched. The CDR3 is made up of 19 amino acids. Up to 2 weeks before entering the study, exposed participants had met a COVID-19 case. Source material: PBMCs or T cells enriched from blood (not recorded which). The chain is built from TRBV10-1 and TRBJ2-3; TRBD2 agrees at 12 bases. This sequence was found in a man aged 70-80 years who had been exposed to COVID-19. The CDR3 is CASSESWLAGGPNPDTQYF. In DNA, the CDR3 is TGCGCCAGCAGTGAGAGTTGGCTAGCGGGGGGGCCAAACCCAGATACGCAGTATTTT.